Detailed here is one TCR beta chain. Using immunoSEQ multiplex PCR, the repertoire was profiled, and TCRdb retains in-frame clones only, with some absent. This repertoire shows 280,000 or so clones, roughly 90% found once; its top ten account for about 0.99%. The sample belongs to a study of cytomegalovirus exposure and HLA in healthy donors. Germline-derived CDR1 and CDR2 are MDHEN and SYDVKM. Trimming left V 2 bases short and J 6 bases short, with 15 bases between. The CDR3 covers 15 residues. The chain has TRBV28 and TRBJ2-3; D perhaps matches TRBD1 (6 bases). The sample comprised PBMCs. The TCR was taken from a woman younger than 35 in good health and CMV-seronegative. This CDR3 is CASSLPGTFSDTQYF. The CDR3 DNA reads as TGTGCCAGCAGTTTACCCGGGACATTTTCTGATACGCAGTATTTT.